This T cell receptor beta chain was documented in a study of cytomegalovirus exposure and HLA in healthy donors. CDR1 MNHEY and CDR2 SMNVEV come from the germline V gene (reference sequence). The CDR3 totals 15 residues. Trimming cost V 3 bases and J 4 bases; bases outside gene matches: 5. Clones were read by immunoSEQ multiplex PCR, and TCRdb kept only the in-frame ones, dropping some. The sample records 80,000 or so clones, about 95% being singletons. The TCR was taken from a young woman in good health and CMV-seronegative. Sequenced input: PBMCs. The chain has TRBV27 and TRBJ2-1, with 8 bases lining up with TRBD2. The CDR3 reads CASSLTSAVYNEQFF. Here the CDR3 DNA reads TGTGCCAGCAGTTTGACTAGCGCGGTTTACAATGAGCAGTTCTTC.